The rows below give T cell receptor beta chains drawn from one sample of a study of beta chain features in type 1 diabetes. Generated by immunoSEQ multiplex PCR, the TCRdb table keeps only in-frame clones and is missing some. Of about 160,000 clones listed, 7% to 9.5% were seen once; the top ten hold about 0.75%. The sample comprised central memory CD4+ T cells from blood. The receptors derive from a woman aged 25 to 39 with type 1 diabetes. Each CDR3 is given with its conserved first and last residue. Each record gives: V gene, D gene, CDR3 length, J gene, clone size, CDR3 protein, CDR3 DNA. A D gene is named only where the DNA matches it firmly. The size field is filled for only some rows; it gives once, few, many or a size class.

V: TRBV18
D: TRBD1
length: 15
J: TRBJ2-7
size: few
CDR3: CASSPGQGLSYEQYF
DNA: TGTGCCAGCTCACCAGGACAGGGGCTCTCCTACGAGCAGTACTTC

V: TRBV11-2
D: TRBD2
length: 15
J: TRBJ2-5
size: few
CDR3: CASSLILLAGETQYF
DNA: TGTGCCAGCAGCTTAATACTCCTAGCGGGAGAGACCCAGTACTTC

V: TRBV29-1
D: TRBD2
length: 16
J: TRBJ2-1
size: few
CDR3: CSVEEGSGSGYNEQFF
DNA: TGCAGCGTTGAAGAGGGAAGCGGGAGTGGGTACAATGAGCAGTTCTTC

V: TRBV30
D: -
length: 13
J: TRBJ1-2
size: few
CDR3: CAWSKPNNYGYTF
DNA: TGTGCCTGGTCTAAGCCCAATAACTATGGCTACACCTTC

V: TRBV7-9
D: -
length: 13
J: TRBJ1-1
size: few
CDR3: CASSFLGGTEAFF
DNA: TGTGCCAGCAGCTTCTTGGGAGGAACTGAAGCTTTCTTT

V: TRBV9
D: TRBD1
length: 15
J: TRBJ2-7
size: few
CDR3: CASSVSGTGIYEQYF
DNA: TGTGCCAGCAGCGTGTCCGGGACAGGGATTTACGAGCAGTACTTC

V: TRBV5-1
D: TRBD2
length: 14
J: TRBJ2-1
size: few
CDR3: CASSAGSGDNEQFF
DNA: TGCGCCAGCAGTGCGGGTAGCGGGGACAATGAGCAGTTCTTC

V: TRBV4-1
D: TRBD1
length: 14
J: TRBJ1-2
size: few
CDR3: CASRRDRESYGYTF
DNA: TGCGCCAGCAGACGGGACAGGGAGAGCTATGGCTACACCTTC

V: TRBV2
D: -
length: 15
J: TRBJ1-4
size: -
CDR3: CASSDQGRGGEKLFF
DNA: TGTGCCAGCAGTGATCAAGGCCGAGGTGGTGAAAAACTGTTTTTT

V: TRBV18
D: -
length: 14
J: TRBJ2-2
size: few
CDR3: CASSPPSVTGELFF
DNA: TGTGCCAGCTCACCACCGTCGGTCACCGGGGAGCTGTTTTTT

V: TRBV28
D: TRBD2
length: 14
J: TRBJ2-1
size: few
CDR3: CATSIAGGYYEQFF
DNA: TGTGCCACCTCAATAGCGGGAGGGTATTATGAGCAGTTCTTC